The source of this T cell receptor beta chain is a study of OX40 agonist ivuxolimab in advanced cancers. Study-wide context: Ivuxolimab, which targeted the costimulatory receptor OX40 (CD134), was an agonistic, fully human IgG2 monoclonal antibody. Intravenous ivuxolimab was administered to patients every 2 weeks at six dose levels: 0.01, 0.1, 0.3, 1.5, 3 and 10 mg/kg. Among the roughly 54 dose-escalation patients, approximately 20 had hepatocellular carcinoma, roughly 15 melanoma, 9 renal cell carcinoma and 9 head and neck cancer. The dose-escalation cohort was roughly 80% male with a mean age of around 64 years, ranging from roughly 20 to 80. Prior anti-PD-1, anti-PD-L1 or anti-CTLA-4 therapy was permitted, and 30% to 50% of dose-escalation patients had received checkpoint inhibitors. Partial responses were achieved by three dose-escalation patients, of whom one had hepatocellular carcinoma and two had cutaneous melanoma. The purpose of peripheral TCRbeta sequencing was to test whether ivuxolimab changed TCR sequence diversity and led to clonal T-cell expansion. The monotherapy dose-escalation portion (N of about 52 patients) of the phase I ivuxolimab trial is reported in the paper. Overall study outcomes, separate from this receptor: At doses of 0.1 to 3.0 mg/kg, clonal expansion of both CD4+ and CD8+ T cells in blood was seen between baseline and week 6. Low levels of normalized T-cell clonal expansion were also seen in some patients who did not respond. In the 0.1-3.0 mg/kg groups, partial responders had among the lowest normalized peripheral clonal expansion, particularly in CD8+ T cells. Antigen specificity was not determined for the clonally expanded peripheral T cells. After ivuxolimab, more expanded clones were found on average in CD8+ T cells than in CD4+ T cells.

Taken from the germline V gene, the CDR1 and CDR2 loops are ENHRY and SYGVKD. Taken from cysteine to phenylalanine, the CDR3 has 11 residues. The sequence is cut down to CDR3 DNA, 33 bases in frame from base 1. Worth noting for this clone: Its antigen specificity is not known. Base-call qualities are not available, and no considerably larger clone is one nucleotide away.

The trial excluded patients who had a history of autoimmune disease or who were on systemic immunosuppression. In every dose cohort, peripheral blood was drawn for TCR sequencing at baseline, cycle 4 day 1, and cycle 7 day 1. The samples were taken from a phase I, first-in-human, multicenter, open-label dose-escalation trial of ivuxolimab. The trial enrolled adults with locally advanced or metastatic head and neck squamous cell, hepatocellular, melanoma or renal cell carcinoma. Before TCR sequencing, CD4+ T cells and CD8+ T cells were sorted from peripheral blood as separate populations. Genomic DNA was isolated from the sorted cells so that the TCRbeta CDR3 region could be sequenced. TCRbeta CDR3 regions were sequenced using the immunoSEQ Assay. Entries here come from immuneACCESS through TCRdb and include only in-frame sequences with V and J called. Some clones fail to appear in such tables; in the studies checked, an unresolved V gene covers under half of the shortfall, and the cause of the remainder is unknown. This sample comprises fewer than 70,000 clones, about 90% of them detected only once. The ten largest clones represent roughly 13% of the sample.

This TCR was recovered from an adult with an advanced solid tumor such as melanoma, head and neck, liver or kidney cancer. The chain is encoded by TRBV10-3 joined to TRBJ2-7; the D gene could be TRBD1 or TRBD2, each one agreeing over 5 bases. Specimen: CD4+ or CD8+ T cells sorted from blood, collected in a trial of the OX40 agonist ivuxolimab. This receptor has the CDR3 CASGRSYEQYF. The nucleotide sequence reads TGTGCGTCAGGGAGAAGCTACGAGCAGTACTTC.